This T cell receptor (beta chain) was identified during a study of T cell responses to AZD1222 COVID-19 vaccine listed by TCRdb under 2021. Describing the broader study: TCR sequencing covered roughly 230 trial participants: around 210 given two doses of AZD1222 and 26 given two doses of MenACWY control vaccine. Trial participants were enrolled by age into 18-55, 56-69 and 70-plus year subgroups, with around 150, 28 and 57 TCR-sequenced participants respectively.

Regarding this clone: This clone's antigen is unknown. No much larger clone is present one base from it, and per-base qualities are unavailable.

Including cysteine and phenylalanine, the CDR3 has 15 amino acids. Only the CDR3 DNA stays, 45 bases, in frame from base 1. From a lookup of the germline V gene (reference sequence), CDR1 and CDR2 are SEHNR and FQNEAQ. V is clipped by 2 bases and J by 6 bases, and the sequence between their germline boundaries is 13 bases long. The meaning of the sample's time point label: about 28 days (+/-7) after the second vaccine dose. AZD1222 recipients given second doses at about 4 weeks or at about 12 weeks were pooled, since spike-specific TCR depth and breadth were not found to differ between the two schedules. Samples from vaccinated people were obtained from the UK trials COV001 and COV002, which included a single-blind randomized controlled phase 2/3 trial of AZD1222 (ChAdOx1 nCoV-19) in healthy adults. For TCRbeta chain sequencing, PBMC samples were collected from trial participants at day 0 and at day 28 after the second dose.

The CDR3 regions of human TCRbeta chains were subjected to immunosequencing. As for how the authors treated the data: TCRs in the repertoires were compared against a reference library of SARS-CoV-2-specific TCRs that had been generated with the MIRA antigen-specificity platform. Breadth was defined as the fraction of unique TCRs that were SARS-CoV-2-associated. Depth was defined as the fraction of total T cells that were SARS-CoV-2-associated. Using the MIRA data, each spike-specific TCR was mapped to the spike region that the TCR reacts to and placed in a CD4 or CD8 class. Log10-transformed breadth and depth values were compared by one-way ANOVA with Sidak's multiple comparisons tests. TCRdb took over this immuneACCESS table, retaining in-frame rearrangements with V and J assigned. Such tables are incomplete; in checked studies, under half of the missing clones stem from an unresolved V gene, and the remainder is unexplained. D and trimming were read from the DNA, whereas the V and J calls and clone size are those reported in that table. This sample gives about 48,000 clones in total; approximately 83% of them show up just once. Of the sample, 6.5% to 8.5% falls within the top ten clones.

Study-level results and caveats: Conclusions about previously exposed vaccinees are limited, since just 6 or 7 AZD1222 recipients were seropositive for SARS-CoV-2 at baseline. Participants were mostly white British and included more females than males, and it was suggested by the authors that clonal diversity may have been underestimated. In the small 56-69-year group, the increase in depth fell short of significance, most likely because of low power. CD4 TCRs associated with the vaccine covered the entire spike protein, and the dominant responses were in regions 160-218 and 743-854. A significant rise in spike-specific TCR breadth and depth was observed after two AZD1222 doses relative to day 0 and relative to MenACWY recipients. Because no day 14 peak-response samples were available, the repertoires could be characterized only after the peak T cell response. Reportedly, close to half of the unique spike-specific TCRs recognized epitopes lying outside the regions that are mutated in the B.1.351 and B.1.1.7 variants.

The rearranged chain carries TRBV7-9 and TRBJ1-4; too little of a D gene remains to name it. The sample consisted of peripheral blood, taken 28 days after the second AZD1222 dose. The sequence was collected from an adult who received the AZD1222 COVID-19 vaccine. In nucleotide form, the sequence is TGTGCCAGCAGCTTACTTTCGGGGATGGATGAAAAACTGTTTTTT. Translated, it reads CASSLLSGMDEKLFF.